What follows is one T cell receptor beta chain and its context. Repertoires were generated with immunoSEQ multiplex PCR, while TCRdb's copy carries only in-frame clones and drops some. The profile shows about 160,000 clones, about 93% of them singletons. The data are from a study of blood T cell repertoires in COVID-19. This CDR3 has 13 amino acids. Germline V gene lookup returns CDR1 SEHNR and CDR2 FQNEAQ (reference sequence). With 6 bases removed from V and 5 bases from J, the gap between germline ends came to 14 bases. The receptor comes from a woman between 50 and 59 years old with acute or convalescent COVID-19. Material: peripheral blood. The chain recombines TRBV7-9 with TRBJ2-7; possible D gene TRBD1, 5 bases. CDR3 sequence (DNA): TGTGCCAGCAGTCTAAAAGGGGTCGACGAGCAGTACTTC. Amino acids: CASSLKGVDEQYF.